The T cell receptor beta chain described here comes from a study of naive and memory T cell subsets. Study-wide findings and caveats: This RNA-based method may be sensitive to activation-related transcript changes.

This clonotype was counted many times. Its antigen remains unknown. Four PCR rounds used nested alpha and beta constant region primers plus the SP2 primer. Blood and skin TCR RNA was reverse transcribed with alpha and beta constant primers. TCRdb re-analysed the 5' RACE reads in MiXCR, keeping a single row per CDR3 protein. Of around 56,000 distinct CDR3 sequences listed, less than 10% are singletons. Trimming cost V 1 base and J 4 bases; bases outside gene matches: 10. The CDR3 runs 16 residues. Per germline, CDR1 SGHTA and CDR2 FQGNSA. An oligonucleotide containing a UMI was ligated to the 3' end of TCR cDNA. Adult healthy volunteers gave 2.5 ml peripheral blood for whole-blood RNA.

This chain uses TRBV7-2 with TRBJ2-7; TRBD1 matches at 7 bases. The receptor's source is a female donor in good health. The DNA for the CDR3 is TGTGCCAGCAGCTTAGATTTAAACAGGGGCGGATACGAGCAGTACTTC. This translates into CASSLDLNRGGYEQYF.